Below, 10 T cell receptor beta chains from the same sample are listed, as sequenced in a study of T cells in Graves' hyperthyroidism and ophthalmopathy. Amplification yielded TCR beta CDR3 regions, with RNA transcripts as the source. Using the HTBI primer set, a first-round RT-PCR was run on the TCR CDR3. TCRdb reprocessed the multiplex PCR reads with MiXCR, giving one entry per CDR3 protein. The data show approximately 400,000 distinct CDR3 sequences, roughly 19% seen once. Sequencing used blood. The origin of the receptors is a young woman with Graves' hyperthyroidism.

This chain's CDR3 is CASRERGLTTEAFF. As DNA, the CDR3 is TGTGCCAGCAGGGAACGGGGGCTGACGACTGAAGCTTTCTTT. This chain uses TRBV6-2 or TRBV6-3 with TRBJ1-1; weak D call: TRBD1 (6 bases). The ends were cut back, 6 bases at V and 5 bases at J, with 16 bases in the middle. The CDR3 consists of 14 residues. Germline V gene sequence: CDR1 MNHEY, CDR2 SVGEGT.

This clonotype was picked up many times. The chain employs TRBV7-8 and TRBJ2-7; weak D call: TRBD1 (5 bases). The CDR3 extends over 14 amino acids. Germline V gene lookup returns CDR1 SGHVS and CDR2 FQNEAQ. Trimming pared 5 bases from V and 1 base from J, leaving 12 bases between. The CDR3 DNA reads as TGTGCCAGCAGCCTTAACAGGTGGTCCTACGAGCAGTACTTC. This gives the protein CASSLNRWSYEQYF.

This clonotype was recorded many times. The chain carries TRBV27 and TRBJ1-5; D not certain. Trimming shortened V by 3 bases and J by 8 bases, and 14 bases separated the two germline ends. The germline V gene has CDR1 MNHEY and CDR2 SMNVEV (reference sequence). The length of the CDR3 is 14 residues. This CDR3 is CASSLGRKGEPQHF. In nucleotides, the CDR3 is TGTGCCAGCAGTTTGGGAAGGAAGGGAGAGCCCCAGCATTTT.

The sample holds many counts of this clonotype. The chain combines TRBV28 with TRBJ1-2; the D gene is possibly TRBD1 (5 bases). V lost 3 bases and J 7 bases, leaving 9 bases between the germline ends. CDR3 length: 12 amino acids. Germline assignment: CDR1 MDHEN and CDR2 SYDVKM. CDR3 sequence reads: CASSLVRVGYTF. For the CDR3, the DNA is TGTGCCAGCAGTTTGGTCAGGGTTGGCTACACCTTC.

This clonotype was seen ten or more times. V and J are TRBV12-3 or TRBV12-4 and TRBJ1-1; D might be TRBD1 (6 bases). There are 13 residues in the CDR3. V was clipped by 6 bases and J by 4 bases, with 12 bases between them. The DNA for the CDR3 is TGTGCCAGCAGCGACAGGTCGCTCACTGAAGCTTTCTTT. Protein: CASSDRSLTEAFF.

CDR3 sequence: CASSADSAGNQPQHF. The CDR3 DNA is TGTGCCAGCAGTGCCGACTCGGCGGGTAATCAGCCCCAGCATTTT. The genes are TRBV6-1 and TRBJ1-5; D is undetermined. The V and J ends lost 4 bases and 4 bases respectively, with 14 bases between them. Germline CDR1 MNHNS, CDR2 SASEGT. The CDR3 loop spans 15 amino acids.

This clonotype was counted at least ten times. The CDR3 DNA reads TGCGCCAGCAGCCAAGGGCTCGGGGTGGGACAGCGCAGTGAAGCTTTCTTT. This translates into CASSQGLGVGQRSEAFF. The V gene is TRBV4-1, the J gene TRBJ1-1, with 7 bases that match TRBD1. Trimming at V came to 1 base and at J to 7 bases, leaving 15 bases not matched to a gene. The CDR3 consists of 17 residues. CDR1 is MGHRA and CDR2 is YSYEKL in the germline V gene.

This clonotype appeared many times. The V call is TRBV11-2, the J call TRBJ1-1; TRBD1 agrees at 8 bases. The V and J ends lost 1 base and 2 bases, in that order; junction bases with no gene match: 6. The CDR3 has 16 amino acids. The germline CDR1 and CDR2 sequences are SGHAT and FQNNGV. Written as DNA, the CDR3 is TGTGCCAGCAGCTTAGGTCCGGGACAGGCCAACACTGAAGCTTTCTTT. Translated, it gives CASSLGPGQANTEAFF.

This clonotype was found many times. The genes are TRBV2 and TRBJ1-1; possible D gene TRBD1, 6 bases. The CDR3 is made up of 13 amino acids. Trimming stripped 0 bases from V and 11 bases from J, with 13 bases between. The germline CDR1 and CDR2 sequences are SNHLY and FYNNEI. CDR3: CASSEAADSGAFF. CDR3 coding DNA: TGTGCCAGCAGTGAAGCGGCGGACAGTGGGGCTTTCTTT. The whole variable domain, filled in from reference TRBV2 and TRBJ1-1, reads EPEVTQTPSHQVTQMGQEVILRCVPISNHLYFYWYRQILGQKVEFLVSFYNNEISEKSEIFDDQFSVERPDGSNFTLKIRSTKLEDSAMYFCASSEAADSGAFFGQGTRLTVV.

Remarks on this clonotype: This CDR3 fails to terminate in the conserved phenylalanine or tryptophan, so it likely reflects a read error. The DNA is left out, because the CDR3 cannot be placed on it with certainty; the CDR3 is given as TCRdb lists it. This chain connects TRBV10-1 to TRBJ2-2; the DNA was not compared with TRBD1, the D call given in the table. The CDR3 region is 14 residues in length, termini included. Germline CDR1 reads WNHNN; CDR2 reads SYGVQD (reference sequence). CDR3 sequence: CASSEDGANGELLL.